Below, 22 T cell receptor beta chains from the same sample are listed, as sequenced in a study of glioma-infiltrating T cells. The iRepertoire nested amplicon-rescue multiplex PCR amplified TCR alpha and beta CDR3s from RNA. TCRdb independently ran MiXCR on the multiplex PCR reads; one entry per CDR3 protein. The sample lists more than 300,000 distinct CDR3 sequences, roughly two fifths seen once, with 12% in the top ten. The sequenced material came from glioma tissue, nonneoplastic brain tissue, or PBMCs (not recorded which). The receptors were sampled from a human donor with low-grade glioma or glioblastoma, undergoing nonglioma brain surgery, or in good health (not recorded which).

The CDR3 nucleotides are TGTGCCAGCTCACGATCCAAGAGCGGGAGTTTTAACGAGCAGTACTTC. Its protein is CASSRSKSGSFNEQYF. The chain recombines TRBV18 with TRBJ2-7, with TRBD2 matching over 8 bases. This CDR3 has 16 residues. Germline CDR1 KGHSH, CDR2 LQKENI. Trimming took 4 bases from V and 5 from J; bases not matched to a gene: 13.

V is TRBV18 and J is TRBJ1-1, with 9 bases matching TRBD1. With 3 bases clipped from V and 6 bases from J, the junction kept 5 bases outside the gene matches. The germline V gene encodes CDR1 KGHSH and CDR2 LQKENI. The CDR3 is 14 residues long. Written as DNA, the CDR3 is TGTGCCAGCTCACCGGGACAGGGACGCGCTGAAGCTTTCTTT. This translates into CASSPGQGRAEAFF.

Regarding this clonotype: A much larger clone sits a single nucleotide away, making a read error possible. The chain has TRBV6-5 and TRBJ1-3; D is unclear. This CDR3 is 17 amino acids long. CDR1 MNHEY and CDR2 SVGAGI come from the germline V gene. CDR3 coding DNA: TGTGCCAGCAGTTTGTCTACGCTACCTTACTCTGGAAACACCTTATATTTT. Translated, it gives CASSLSTLPYSGNTLYF.

V and J are TRBV7-9 and TRBJ1-5; D is perhaps TRBD1 (6 bases). The CDR3 runs to 14 residues. Germline CDR1 is SEHNR and CDR2 is FQNEAQ (reference sequence). The V and J ends lost 1 base and 5 bases respectively, with 9 bases between them. The CDR3 DNA is TGTGCCAGCAGCTTAGACAGGGCCGATCAGCCCCAGCATTTT. The encoded protein is CASSLDRADQPQHF.

This clonotype was counted at least ten times. V is TRBV20-1 and J is TRBJ1-2; TRBD1 is a possible D gene (6 bases). V lost 4 bases, J lost 3 bases, and 12 bases lay in between. This CDR3 has 13 amino acids. The V gene's germline CDR1 is DFQATT and CDR2 SNEGSKA (reference sequence). The CDR3 DNA is TGCAGTGCTAAATGGGACACCGACTATGGCTACACCTTC. This encodes CSAKWDTDYGYTF.

There are many counts of this clonotype. This chain connects TRBV6-5 to TRBJ2-1, with TRBD2 identical over 13 bases. The junction had 8 bases not matched to a gene; V was cut back by 0 bases and J by 12 bases. CDR3 length: 16 residues. The germline gives CDR1 MNHEY, CDR2 SVGAGI. The CDR3 loop is CASSYSGTSGNPPQFF. CDR3 in DNA: TGTGCCAGCAGTTACTCAGGGACTAGCGGGAATCCTCCGCAGTTCTTC.

Comments on this clonotype: Being one base from a much bigger clone, this may be a read error. The V and J genes are TRBV6-1 and TRBJ1-1, with D maybe TRBD1 (6 bases). The ends were cut back, 6 bases at V and 5 bases at J, with 16 bases in the middle. The CDR3 spans 14 residues. Germline-derived CDR1 and CDR2 are MNHNS and SASEGT. CDR3 bases: TGTGCCAGCAGCGCACAGAGGGGGTGGACTGAAGCTTTCTTT. Amino acids: CASSAQRGWTEAFF.

The V and J genes are TRBV28 and TRBJ2-3; TRBD2 aligns across 10 bases. The CDR3 spans 15 residues. Trimming took 5 bases from V and 3 from J; bases not matched to a gene: 5. Germline-derived CDR1 and CDR2 are MDHEN and SYDVKM. CDR3 in amino acids: CASSPGTSETDTQYF. Written as DNA, the CDR3 is TGTGCCAGCAGTCCAGGGACTAGCGAAACAGATACGCAGTATTTT.

This clonotype was detected a few times. The chain has TRBV12-3 or TRBV12-4 and TRBJ2-3; TRBD2 might be the D (6 bases). Trimming took off 3 bases at V and 2 bases at J, with 12 bases between the two ends. The CDR3 contains 15 residues. CDR3: CASSLRGITTDTQYF. For the CDR3, the DNA is TGTGCCAGCAGTTTGCGGGGAATAACCACAGATACGCAGTATTTT.

This clonotype appeared many times. The chain combines TRBV27 with TRBJ1-1; a weak D match, TRBD1 (5 bases). Germline values: CDR1 MNHEY, CDR2 SMNVEV (reference sequence). Trimming stripped 3 bases from V and 10 bases from J, with 18 bases between. This CDR3 comprises 14 residues. CDR3 nucleotides: TGTGCCAGCAGTTTCCATGGACGGGACCCCCGAGCTTTCTTT. This sequence encodes CASSFHGRDPRAFF.

Note on this clonotype: A much more abundant neighbour one base away suggests this may be a read error. V and J are TRBV20-1 and TRBJ2-7; tentative D call: TRBD2 (5 bases). The CDR3 contains 15 residues. Deletions cut 3 bases from V and 7 bases from J, with 22 bases between. Looked up from germline, CDR1 is DFQATT and CDR2 is SNEGSKA (reference sequence). This CDR3 is CSASTAGQATNEQYF. The CDR3 DNA reads as TGCAGTGCTAGCACCGCGGGCCAGGCTACCAATGAGCAGTACTTC.

This clonotype was observed many times. The rearrangement joins TRBV27 to TRBJ2-2; 10 positions agree with TRBD1. J gave up 4 bases and V 5 bases, and 7 bases lay outside the gene matches. The CDR3 runs to 16 residues. Germline lookup yields CDR1 MNHEY and CDR2 SMNVEV (reference sequence). This CDR3 reads CASSKQGTGVTGELFF. The CDR3 DNA is TGTGCCAGCAGTAAACAAGGGACAGGGGTCACCGGGGAGCTGTTTTTT.

The V call is TRBV20-1, the J call TRBJ1-1, with D unclear. Trimming shortened V by 8 bases and J by 1 base, and 8 bases separated the two germline ends. CDR3 length: 11 residues. Germline V CDR1 and CDR2: DFQATT, SNEGSKA (reference sequence). The CDR3 region is CSSQSNTEAFF. In DNA form, the CDR3 reads TGCAGTTCCCAATCGAACACTGAAGCTTTCTTT.

V gene TRBV20-1 combines with J gene TRBJ1-1, with unresolved D. V was pared by 8 bases and J by 1 base, with 17 bases between. The CDR3 has 14 residues. Per germline, CDR1 DFQATT and CDR2 SNEGSKA (reference sequence). CDR3 sequence reads: CSFGRLGTNTEAFF. The DNA for the CDR3 is TGCAGTTTTGGCCGTTTGGGTACGAACACTGAAGCTTTCTTT.

This clonotype has only a few counts. The rearrangement uses TRBV7-9 and TRBJ2-5, with D uncertain. Trimming stripped 1 base from V and 5 bases from J, with 8 bases between. CDR1 is SEHNR and CDR2 is FQNEAQ in the germline V gene (reference sequence). This CDR3 spans 13 amino acids. As DNA, the CDR3 is TGTGCCAGCAGCTTAGTGGCGATTGAGACCCAGTACTTC. Translating gives CASSLVAIETQYF.

J is TRBJ2-7 and V is TRBV20-1, with D tentatively TRBD1 (5 bases). The CDR3 covers 14 residues. Germline assignment: CDR1 DFQATT and CDR2 SNEGSKA (reference sequence). With 6 bases removed from V and 5 bases from J, the gap between germline ends came to 20 bases. The CDR3 protein is CSASSGSIQDEQYF. The DNA for the CDR3 is TGCAGTGCCTCGTCAGGATCGATACAGGACGAGCAGTACTTC.

In its sample, this clonotype was seen a few times. The chain recombines TRBV6-1 with TRBJ2-2; D remains ambiguous. CDR1 is MNHNS and CDR2 is SASEGT in the germline V gene. The CDR3 length is 14 residues. Trimming cost V 6 bases and J 0 bases, with 8 bases left between them. This chain's CDR3 is CASREHSNTGELFF. The CDR3 DNA follows: TGTGCCAGCAGGGAACATTCGAACACCGGGGAGCTGTTTTTT.

This clonotype was seen repeatedly, ten times or more. The J gene is TRBJ1-5, the V gene TRBV6-1, with D unresolved. The germline V gene has CDR1 MNHNS and CDR2 SASEGT. The germline V and J ends were trimmed by 2 bases and 6 bases, with 8 bases remaining between them. The CDR3 is 13 amino acids. As DNA, the CDR3 is TGTGCCAGCAGTGAACTACGAGTTCAGCCCCAGCATTTT. It encodes CASSELRVQPQHF.

This clonotype was seen at least ten times. This sequence joins TRBV28 and TRBJ2-3; D unclear. The CDR3 has 12 amino acids. Per germline, CDR1 MDHEN and CDR2 SYDVKM. V was clipped by 7 bases and J by 4 bases, with 9 bases between them. CDR3 region: CASKTSADTQYF. DNA of the CDR3: TGTGCCAGCAAGACCAGCGCAGATACGCAGTATTTT.

The sample holds a few counts of this clonotype. V and J are TRBV20-1 and TRBJ2-5, with TRBD2 matching over 12 bases. Looked up from germline, CDR1 is DFQATT and CDR2 is SNEGSKA (reference sequence). CDR3 length: 17 amino acids. After removal of 3 bases from V and 4 bases from J, the junction contained 12 bases not matched to a gene. The CDR3 here is CSASLGASGRAGETQYF. For the CDR3, the DNA is TGCAGTGCTAGTCTGGGTGCTAGCGGGAGGGCCGGAGAGACCCAGTACTTC.

This clonotype was recorded at least ten times. V gene TRBV6-2 or TRBV6-3 combines with J gene TRBJ2-3, with D uncertain. CDR3 length: 12 amino acids. The V end was cut by 8 bases, the J end by 6 bases, with 12 bases between. Germline lookup yields CDR1 MNHEY and CDR2 SVGEGT. Here the CDR3 reads CASARNFDTQYF. The DNA for the CDR3 is TGTGCCAGCGCCCGAAATTTCGATACGCAGTATTTT.

This clonotype was picked up one time. This may be a read error, as it is one base from a much larger clone. This chain joins TRBV28 and TRBJ2-7; the match to TRBD2 covers 7 bases. Germline lookup yields CDR1 MDHEN and CDR2 SYDVKM. The CDR3 spans 13 residues. V was clipped by 5 bases and J by 5 bases; unmatched bases: 6. CDR3 amino acids: CASSRDYLHEQYF. The CDR3 DNA is TGTGCCAGCAGTCGGGACTACCTCCACGAGCAGTACTTC. Full variable domain (outside the CDR3, taken from reference TRBV28 and TRBJ2-7): DVKVTQSSRYLVKRTGEKVFLECVQDMDHENMFWYRQDPGLGLRLIYFSYDVKMKEKGDIPEGYSVSREKKERFSLILESASTNQTSMYLCASSRDYLHEQYFGPGTRLTVT.